The next 27 T cell receptor beta chains were all read from a single sample in a study of radiation and T cells in renal cell carcinoma. Regarding time point: blood 4 weeks post-SBRT, at nephrectomy. Specified treatment: 15 Gy SBRT to primary tumor, nephrectomy 4 weeks later. Sequencing used immunoSEQ multiplex PCR; TCRdb keeps in-frame clones, though not all of them. The repertoire holds just under 150,000 clones, with approximately 86% as singletons. Sequenced here: blood, sampled from a patient whose treatment included radiotherapy and nephrectomy. These receptors were obtained from a woman between 45 and 65 years old with renal cell carcinoma.

V and J are TRBV9 and TRBJ2-7; 8 nucleotides align to TRBD2. The CDR3 length is 15 residues. Germline V lookup: CDR1 SGDLS, CDR2 YYNGEE. The J segment lost 0 bases and the V segment lost 0 bases, leaving 2 bases of the junction unmatched. CDR3 loop: CASSVGSGGSYEQYF. Written as DNA, the CDR3 is TGTGCCAGCAGCGTAGGAAGCGGGGGCTCCTACGAGCAGTACTTC.

This clone has a single count. The chain has TRBV19 and TRBJ2-2; a weak D match, TRBD2 (7 bases). The CDR3 length is 15 residues. V dropped 10 bases and J dropped 4 bases, with 19 bases sitting between them. Germline loops: CDR1 LNHDA, CDR2 SQIVND (reference sequence). The DNA for the CDR3 is TGTGCCACTTCCCCCGGGGGGCCGAGCACCGGGGAGCTGTTTTTT. This codes for CATSPGGPSTGELFF. The full variable domain, its missing parts supplied by reference TRBV19 and TRBJ2-2, is DGGITQSPKYLFRKEGQNVTLSCEQNLNHDAMYWYRQDPGQGLRLIYYSQIVNDFQKGDIAEGYSVSREKKESFPLTVTSAQKNPTAFYLCATSPGGPSTGELFFGEGSRLTVL.

This chain joins TRBV28 and TRBJ1-2; unclear D gene. This CDR3 region has 12 residues. V gave up 5 bases and J gave up 7 bases, with 11 bases separating them. Per germline, CDR1 MDHEN and CDR2 SYDVKM. CDR3 bases: TGTGCCAGCAGTGTGAGGAGTCCTGGCTACACCTTC. As protein: CASSVRSPGYTF.

The rearrangement links TRBV2 to TRBJ2-7, with D hard to call. In germline, CDR1 is SNHLY, CDR2 FYNNEI. With 6 bases removed from V and 6 bases from J, the gap between germline ends came to 12 bases. CDR3 length equals 12 residues. The CDR3 bases are TGTGCCAGCAGGCCCGGTCCTGGCGAGCAGTACTTC. Residues: CASRPGPGEQYF.

Here the CDR3 reads CASSLGRGTDTQYF. For the CDR3, the DNA is TGTGCCAGCAGCTTGGGGAGAGGGACGGATACGCAGTATTTT. The chain combines TRBV5-4 with TRBJ2-3; TRBD1 or TRBD2 may be the D gene (5 bases each). Germline lookup yields CDR1 SGHNT and CDR2 YYREEE (reference sequence). The CDR3 has 14 residues. The ends were cut back, 0 bases at V and 6 bases at J, with 11 bases in the middle.

The chain combines TRBV4-1 with TRBJ2-7; TRBD2 agrees at 8 bases. Per germline, CDR1 MGHRA and CDR2 YSYEKL. The CDR3 length is 16 residues. V shed 4 bases and J 2 bases; nucleotides not matched to a gene: 10. The CDR3 protein is CASSPATSGSTYEQYF. CDR3 DNA: TGCGCCAGCAGCCCCGCCACTAGCGGATCTACCTACGAGCAGTACTTC.

This clone was observed a few times. The rearrangement links TRBV4-1 to TRBJ1-1; D ambiguous. Germline CDR1 MGHRA, CDR2 YSYEKL. The V gene lost 0 bases and the J gene lost 1 base, with 6 bases spanning the gap. The CDR3 has 14 residues. The CDR3 DNA reads as TGCGCCAGCAGCCAAGATGCGGAGAACACTGAAGCTTTCTTT. As protein: CASSQDAENTEAFF.

The CDR3 spells CASSLVGAGTGFYEQYF. For the CDR3, the DNA is TGTGCCAGCAGCTTAGTCGGGGCCGGGACAGGTTTCTACGAGCAGTACTTC. The rearrangement uses TRBV7-8 and TRBJ2-7, with 8 bases fitting TRBD1. Unmatched junction bases numbered 11, after V lost 1 base and J lost 3 bases. The CDR3 totals 17 residues. Germline assignment: CDR1 SGHVS and CDR2 FQNEAQ.

V is TRBV4-3 and J is TRBJ1-6; TRBD1 agrees at 9 bases. With 0 bases clipped from V and 9 bases from J, the junction kept 3 bases outside the gene matches. Germline values: CDR1 LGHNA, CDR2 YSLEER. CDR3 length: 15 amino acids. The DNA for the CDR3 is TGCGCCAGCAGCCAAGAAGGGACAGGGCGTTCACCCCTCCACTTT. Translated, it gives CASSQEGTGRSPLHF.

This chain joins TRBV6-4 and TRBJ2-1, with D perhaps matching TRBD1 (5 bases). The length of the CDR3 is 13 residues. Trimming shortened V by 1 base and J by 9 bases, and 10 bases separated the two germline ends. Germline CDR1 and CDR2: MRHNA and SNTAGT. CDR3: CASSDWWGTEQFF. CDR3 bases: TGTGCCAGCAGTGACTGGTGGGGCACTGAGCAGTTCTTC.

The rearrangement links TRBV6-5 to TRBJ1-2, with D possibly matching TRBD1 (5 bases). The V end was cut by 6 bases, the J end by 3 bases, with 17 bases between. The CDR3 extends over 15 amino acids. Germline values: CDR1 MNHEY, CDR2 SVGAGI. The CDR3 loop reads CASRTWRGADYGYTF. CDR3 DNA: TGTGCCAGCAGAACTTGGAGGGGCGCGGACTATGGCTACACCTTC.

CDR3 region: CASSYGRVRYEQYF. The CDR3 nucleotides are TGTGCCAGCAGTTACGGTCGGGTAAGATACGAGCAGTACTTC. The chain carries TRBV6-5 and TRBJ2-7; D unresolved. CDR1 is MNHEY, CDR2 SVGAGI, per germline. Deletions cut 2 bases from V and 4 bases from J, with 12 bases between. This CDR3 comprises 14 residues.

A few counts support this clone. The genes are TRBV9 and TRBJ2-5; tentative D call: TRBD1 (6 bases). Germline V gene data show CDR1 as SGDLS and CDR2 as YYNGEE. V was cut by 3 bases and J by 1 base, with 7 bases left in between. The CDR3 loop spans 13 amino acids. The CDR3 region is CASSGTAQETQYF. The DNA of the CDR3 is TGTGCCAGCAGCGGGACAGCCCAAGAGACCCAGTACTTC.

The chain couples TRBV7-3 to TRBJ1-1; maybe TRBD1 (6 bases). This CDR3 has 16 amino acids. Trimming cost V 1 base and J 3 bases, with 15 bases left between them. Germline assignment: CDR1 SGHTA and CDR2 FQGTGA. The CDR3 sequence is CASSLRDTRYDTEAFF. The CDR3 coding sequence is TGTGCCAGCAGCTTAAGGGACACCCGTTATGACACTGAAGCTTTCTTT.

V is TRBV5-5 and J is TRBJ1-5; D is perhaps TRBD1 (5 bases). The CDR3 consists of 14 residues. V was pared by 2 bases and J by 1 base, with 7 bases between. In germline, CDR1 is SGHKS, CDR2 YYEKEE (reference sequence). In DNA, the CDR3 is TGTGCCAGCAGCTTAGGGGCCAGCAATCAGCCCCAGCATTTT. Protein sequence: CASSLGASNQPQHF.

The chain has TRBV19 and TRBJ2-3, with 8 bases identical to TRBD2. The CDR3 extends over 15 amino acids. V gave up 5 bases and J gave up 4 bases; unmatched junction bases: 8. CDR1 and CDR2 from the germline V gene are LNHDA and SQIVND (reference sequence). DNA for the CDR3: TGTGCCAGTAGTTCAAGAGCGGGAGCGGCAGATACGCAGTATTTT. Translation: CASSSRAGAADTQYF.

The rearrangement links TRBV7-9 to TRBJ2-5; 8 bases fit TRBD1. Per germline, CDR1 SEHNR and CDR2 FQNEAQ (reference sequence). The CDR3 extends over 18 amino acids. Losses at the gene ends were 1 base for V and 7 bases for J; bases not matched to a gene: 17. The CDR3: CASSLVSLRDRHIGTQYF. In DNA form, the CDR3 reads TGTGCCAGCAGCTTAGTGTCTCTTCGGGACAGGCACATAGGGACCCAGTACTTC.

The chain employs TRBV9 and TRBJ2-5; 7 bases map to TRBD1. This CDR3 spans 15 amino acids. Germline-derived CDR1 and CDR2 are SGDLS and YYNGEE. V shed 3 bases, J shed 7 bases, and the junction held 12 bases outside the gene matches. In DNA, the CDR3 is TGTGCCAGCAGCGGTAATCCCGGGACAGAGGGGACCCAGTACTTC. Residues: CASSGNPGTEGTQYF.

The chain carries TRBV5-6 and TRBJ1-5, with 8 bases that match TRBD1. The CDR3 covers 16 residues. J gave up 3 bases and V 3 bases, and 8 bases lay outside the gene matches. CDR1 is SGHDT, CDR2 YYEEEE, per germline. The chain's CDR3 is CASSSRDRSNNQPQHF. For the CDR3, the DNA is TGTGCCAGCAGCTCCCGGGACAGGTCAAACAATCAGCCCCAGCATTTT.

This chain connects TRBV9 to TRBJ1-2; 10 nucleotides match TRBD1. Trimming took 3 bases from V and 0 from J; bases not matched to a gene: 14. This CDR3 comprises 19 residues. Germline assignment: CDR1 SGDLS and CDR2 YYNGEE. CDR3 in DNA: TGTGCCAGCAGCGCCCGAAAAGGACAGGGGGGCCAATCTAACTATGGCTACACCTTC. Residues: CASSARKGQGGQSNYGYTF.

The CDR3 sequence: CASSVPTRDEQFF. CDR3 in DNA: TGTGCCAGCAGTGTCCCCACCAGGGATGAGCAGTTCTTC. The chain links TRBV25-1 to TRBJ2-1, with TRBD1 as a possible D gene (5 bases). Germline CDR1 reads MGHDK; CDR2 reads SYGVNS. V gave up 4 bases and J gave up 8 bases, with 12 bases separating them. There are 13 residues in the CDR3. Full variable domain (missing parts from reference TRBV25-1 and TRBJ2-1): EADIYQTPRYLVIGTGKKITLECSQTMGHDKMYWYQQDPGMELHLIHYSYGVNSTEKGDLSSESTVSRIRTEHFPLTLESARPSHTSQYLCASSVPTRDEQFFGPGTRLTVL.

The chain employs TRBV9 and TRBJ2-3; 7 bases match TRBD2. The junction had 4 bases not matched to a gene; V was cut back by 0 bases and J by 0 bases. The CDR3 is 16 amino acids. In germline, CDR1 is SGDLS, CDR2 YYNGEE. The CDR3 DNA is TGTGCCAGCAGCGTAGGGGCTAGCGGAAGCACAGATACGCAGTATTTT. Protein product: CASSVGASGSTDTQYF.

This clone was counted a single time. The rearrangement joins TRBV7-9 to TRBJ2-1, with TRBD2 matching over 8 bases. Losses at the gene ends were 5 bases for V and 10 bases for J; bases not matched to a gene: 10. Germline loops: CDR1 SEHNR, CDR2 FQNEAQ (reference sequence). The CDR3 spans 14 residues. CDR3 in amino acids: CASSPGLASVEQFF. The CDR3 coding sequence is TGTGCCAGCAGCCCAGGACTAGCCAGTGTGGAGCAGTTCTTC.

This chain uses TRBV30 with TRBJ1-3; D unresolved. Trimming removed 2 bases from V and 3 bases from J, with 8 bases in between. The germline V gene has CDR1 GTSNPN and CDR2 SVGIG (reference sequence). This CDR3 is built from 13 residues. The CDR3 region is CAWSRTLGNTIYF. The DNA of the CDR3 is TGTGCCTGGAGTCGGACTCTTGGAAACACCATATATTTT. The full variable domain, completed using reference TRBV30 and TRBJ1-3, is SQTIHQWPATLVQPVGSPLSLECTVEGTSNPNLYWYRQAAGRGLQLLFYSVGIGQISSEVPQNLSASRPQDRQFILSSKKLLLSDSGFYLCAWSRTLGNTIYFGEGSWLTVV.

This clone was seen just once. This chain joins TRBV9 and TRBJ1-4; D is perhaps TRBD1 (5 bases). Germline assignment: CDR1 SGDLS and CDR2 YYNGEE. Trimming pared 0 bases from V and 8 bases from J, leaving 14 bases between. This CDR3 has 15 amino acids. CDR3 protein: CASSVGDWGDEKLFF. The DNA for the CDR3 is TGTGCCAGCAGCGTAGGGGATTGGGGGGACGAAAAACTGTTTTTT. The variable domain in full, with the rest retrieved from reference TRBV9 and TRBJ1-4, is DSGVTQTPKHLITATGQRVTLRCSPRSGDLSVYWYQQSLDQGLQFLIQYYNGEERAKGNILERFSAQQFPDLHSELNLSSLELGDSALYFCASSVGDWGDEKLFFGSGTQLSVL.

This chain joins TRBV18 and TRBJ2-5; 9 bases fit TRBD2. J lost 1 base, V lost 1 base, and 4 bases had no gene match. Germline CDR1 reads KGHSH; CDR2 reads LQKENI. This CDR3 is built from 16 residues. CDR3 loop: CASSPLASGAQETQYF. CDR3 bases: TGTGCCAGCTCACCACTCGCTAGCGGGGCCCAAGAGACCCAGTACTTC.

The rearrangement joins TRBV9 to TRBJ1-4; D gene uncertain. Germline assignment: CDR1 SGDLS and CDR2 YYNGEE. This CDR3 is built from 14 residues. V was clipped by 0 bases and J by 11 bases, with 14 bases between them. The CDR3, as DNA: TGTGCCAGCAGCGTAGAGAGCTTACGCGGGAAACTGTTTTTT. Protein sequence: CASSVESLRGKLFF.